This TCR beta chain was captured by sequencing in a study of beta chain features in type 1 diabetes. Of the isolated RNA, all was reverse transcribed, and so the sequenced material was expressed TCRB transcripts. Generated by immunoSEQ multiplex PCR, the TCRdb table keeps only in-frame clones and is missing some. The sample records roughly 500,000 clones, around 30% being singletons. On this clone itself: This sample also contains other DNA sequences that code for the same CDR3.

The germline CDR1 and CDR2 sequences are SGHRS and YFSETQ. Trimming took 7 bases from V and 3 from J, leaving 11 bases between them. This CDR3 has 12 amino acids. Sequences were obtained from naive CD4+ T cells from blood. The V and J genes are TRBV5-1 and TRBJ2-7, with D possibly TRBD1 on 6 matching bases. The source is a man younger than 35 in good health. This chain's CDR3 is CASSRDNYEQYF. As DNA, the CDR3 is TGCGCCAGCTCCCGGGACAACTACGAGCAGTACTTC.